The T cell receptor (beta chain) under discussion was sequenced for a study of OX40 agonist ivuxolimab in advanced cancers. Comments on this clone: Antigen unknown.

Germline CDR1 reads SGHAT; CDR2 reads FQNNGV. The CDR3 runs to 14 residues. Deletions cut 5 bases from V and 6 bases from J, with 14 bases between. Study-level points and caveats: Individuals who were partial responders at 0.1-3.0 mg/kg had clonal expansion that ranked among the lowest.

Some clones are missing from TCRdb's copy, which holds only in-frame ones; the method was immunoSEQ multiplex PCR. The top ten clones hold 25% to 35% of a sample with about 16,000 clones, around nine tenths of them seen once. This receptor was identified in an adult with an advanced solid tumor such as melanoma, head and neck, liver or kidney cancer. The sequenced sample was CD4+ or CD8+ T cells sorted from blood, obtained in a trial of the OX40 agonist ivuxolimab. The chain carries TRBV11-2 and TRBJ2-1, with D unresolved. In nucleotides, the CDR3 is TGTGCCAGCAGCCTTAGCCCAATTTCCAATGAGCAGTTCTTC. It encodes CASSLSPISNEQFF.